This passage covers 15 T cell receptor beta chains from one sample sequenced in a study of blood T cells in healthy people across ages. A sample-barcoded 5' primer and a J-beta primer mix were used in a second PCR of roughly 6 to 12 cycles. TCRdb reanalysed the 5' RACE reads using MiXCR and keeps one entry per CDR3 protein. The data contain 700,000 to 900,000 distinct CDR3 sequences, about 48% of them seen just once; the ten biggest clones take up approximately 40%. The source material was blood. These receptors all come from a man at least 80 years old in good health.

This clonotype was recorded at least ten times. The chain couples TRBV29-1 to TRBJ1-2; maybe TRBD1 (5 bases). This CDR3 contains 14 residues. The ends were cut back, 2 bases at V and 2 bases at J, with 12 bases in the middle. Germline-derived CDR1 and CDR2 are SQVTM and ANQGSEA. The CDR3 DNA reads as TGCAGCGTTGAACGGGACGCAGGGAACTATGGCTACACCTTC. This translates into CSVERDAGNYGYTF.

This clonotype appeared a few times. The chain has TRBV10-3 and TRBJ2-4; 12 bases align to TRBD1. Matching the DNA end better, TRBJ2-7 makes the J call doubtful. Germline V lookup: CDR1 ENHRY, CDR2 SYGVKD. This CDR3 is 14 amino acids long. CDR3 nucleotide sequence: TGTGCCACTAAAGAGGGACAGGGGGCCCACGAGCAGTACTTC. The encoded protein is CATKEGQGAHEQYF.

The chain employs TRBV12-3 or TRBV12-4 and TRBJ2-1; 10 bases match TRBD2. The CDR3 length is 14 residues. After removal of 8 bases from V and 9 bases from J, the junction contained 10 bases not matched to a gene. The CDR3 sequence is CASEAGGPFSEQFF. DNA for the CDR3: TGTGCCAGCGAAGCGGGAGGGCCGTTTTCTGAGCAGTTCTTC.

This clonotype was recorded many times. The chain couples TRBV29-1 to TRBJ2-5; D gene uncertain. Germline assignment: CDR1 SQVTM and CDR2 ANQGSEA. Trimming shortened V by 4 bases and J by 5 bases, and 11 bases separated the two germline ends. The CDR3 loop spans 12 amino acids. The CDR3 nucleotides read TGCAGCGTTGGGGTGACCGGGGAGACCCAGTACTTC. Translation gives CSVGVTGETQYF.

A few counts support this clonotype. The chain joins TRBV7-6 to TRBJ2-5; 8 nucleotides align to TRBD2. The J call could be wrong; TRBJ2-7 is a better fit for the DNA end. Germline CDR1 and CDR2: SGHVS and FNYEAQ. This CDR3 has 13 residues. The CDR3, as DNA: TGTGCCAGCAGCAAAGGGACTAGTGGCGAGCAGTACTTC. Protein sequence: CASSKGTSGEQYF.

The sample holds a few counts of this clonotype. V gene TRBV24-1 combines with J gene TRBJ2-4; 9 bases map to TRBD1. The assigned J gene may be wrong: the sequence end matches TRBJ2-7 better. Germline assignment: CDR1 KGHDR and CDR2 SFDVKD. The CDR3 has 15 residues. The CDR3, as DNA: TGTGCCACCAGTGAGGGGGGACAGGGAGCCATCGAGCAGTACTTC. It specifies CATSEGGQGAIEQYF.

The CDR3 here is CSASLAGSNTGELFF. CDR3 coding DNA: TGCAGTGCCAGTCTAGCGGGCTCGAACACCGGGGAGCTGTTTTTT. The J gene is TRBJ2-2, the V gene TRBV20-1, with 8 bases aligning to TRBD2. Germline V gene sequence: CDR1 DFQATT, CDR2 SNEGSKA (reference sequence). Germline trimming cut 6 bases from V and 0 bases from J; bases unmatched to any gene: 6. This CDR3 has 15 amino acids.

The V and J genes are TRBV6-2 or TRBV6-3 and TRBJ2-1; possibly TRBD2 for D (6 bases). The V gene lost 7 bases and the J gene lost 12 bases, with 19 bases spanning the gap. This CDR3 region has 13 residues. The V gene's germline CDR1 is MNHEY and CDR2 SVGEGT. The DNA for the CDR3 is TGTGCCAGCAAGTTTCGGGGGTACCTTGGGCAGTTCTTC. Amino acid sequence: CASKFRGYLGQFF.

This clonotype was detected only a few times. This chain uses TRBV4-1 with TRBJ2-3; D is tentatively TRBD1 or TRBD2 (5 bases each). Between the trimmed V and J ends, which lost 8 bases and 1 base, there was a span of 13 bases. This CDR3 region has 14 residues. CDR1 is MGHRA and CDR2 is YSYEKL in the germline V gene. CDR3 sequence reads: CASGTPSRTDTQYF. Written as DNA, the CDR3 is TGCGCCAGCGGGACCCCTAGTCGCACAGATACGCAGTATTTT.

The chain has TRBV7-8 and TRBJ2-7; D is uncertain. V was shortened by 1 base and J by 0 bases, with 10 bases between the two germline ends. The CDR3 spans 15 residues. Germline loops: CDR1 SGHVS, CDR2 FQNEAQ. The CDR3 sequence is CASSLVVDSSYEQYF. CDR3 sequence (DNA): TGTGCCAGCAGCTTAGTAGTGGATAGCTCCTACGAGCAGTACTTC.

This clonotype was observed a handful of times. CDR3 nucleotide sequence: TGCAGTGCTCGGACGGAAGAGACCCAGTACTTC. Encoded protein: CSARTEETQYF. The rearrangement links TRBV20-1 to TRBJ2-5; D is unresolved. This CDR3 comprises 11 residues. Germline V lookup: CDR1 DFQATT, CDR2 SNEGSKA (reference sequence). Trimming cost V 5 bases and J 3 bases, with 7 bases left between them.

This clonotype was observed a handful of times. The chain has TRBV5-1 and TRBJ2-2; D not resolved. CDR1 and CDR2 (germline): SGHRS, YFSETQ. The V and J ends lost 1 base and 0 bases respectively, with 4 bases between them. The CDR3 is 14 amino acids. This CDR3 reads CASSLYPNTGELFF. CDR3 nucleotides: TGCGCCAGCAGCTTGTACCCGAACACCGGGGAGCTGTTTTTT.

The genes are TRBV20-1 and TRBJ2-1; D is uncertain. Germline CDR1 and CDR2: DFQATT and SNEGSKA (reference sequence). CDR3 length equals 17 residues. Trimming shortened V by 0 bases and J by 8 bases, and 23 bases separated the two germline ends. The CDR3 here is CSARDRSIGRLWDEQFF. In DNA form, the CDR3 reads TGCAGTGCTAGAGATAGGTCAATTGGACGCCTTTGGGATGAGCAGTTCTTC.

The CDR3 protein is CASSLMRRREQYF. In nucleotides, the CDR3 is TGTGCCAGCAGTTTAATGAGAAGGCGGGAGCAGTACTTC. V is TRBV12-3 or TRBV12-4 and J is TRBJ2-5; 7 nucleotides align to TRBD2. V dropped 2 bases and J dropped 11; count of bases not matched to a gene: 8. This CDR3 comprises 13 residues.

This clonotype was seen a single time. The rearrangement joins TRBV3-1 to TRBJ2-1, with TRBD2 matching over 12 bases. Trimming took 1 base from V and 9 from J; bases not matched to a gene: 4. The CDR3 covers 15 residues. Germline V gene sequence: CDR1 LGHDT, CDR2 YNNKEL (reference sequence). The CDR3 bases are TGTGCCAGCAGCCAAGGACTAGCGGGAGAAGGTGAGCAGTTCTTC. Translated: CASSQGLAGEGEQFF.